Given below is one TCR beta chain in context. Its antigen remains unidentified. The sample has other DNA sequences that encode this CDR3 too. The V end was cut by 1 base, the J end by 2 bases, with 4 bases between. This CDR3 is built from 12 residues. Germline CDR1 is SGDLS and CDR2 is YYNGEE. Collection occurred without any documented infections or immune events in donors. These data are taken from a study of identifying expanded T cells in peripheral blood. Broader study findings: Differentially abundant clones: around 1.1 between replicates, just under 17 at roughly 13 days, over 18 at four. Approximately two-week clone count variance significantly increased as total template count grew.

Measured with immunoSEQ multiplex PCR; TCRdb has only the in-frame clones, and not every one. Of more than 85,000 clones in the sample, 70% to 90% are singletons; the top ten hold around 14%. The chain uses TRBV9 and TRBJ2-7; D gene unclear. The sequence derives from a person aged 18 to 75 in good health. The source material was blood. The DNA for the CDR3 is TGTGCCAGCAGCGTAAACGCCTACGAGCAGTACTTC. It yields the protein CASSVNAYEQYF.